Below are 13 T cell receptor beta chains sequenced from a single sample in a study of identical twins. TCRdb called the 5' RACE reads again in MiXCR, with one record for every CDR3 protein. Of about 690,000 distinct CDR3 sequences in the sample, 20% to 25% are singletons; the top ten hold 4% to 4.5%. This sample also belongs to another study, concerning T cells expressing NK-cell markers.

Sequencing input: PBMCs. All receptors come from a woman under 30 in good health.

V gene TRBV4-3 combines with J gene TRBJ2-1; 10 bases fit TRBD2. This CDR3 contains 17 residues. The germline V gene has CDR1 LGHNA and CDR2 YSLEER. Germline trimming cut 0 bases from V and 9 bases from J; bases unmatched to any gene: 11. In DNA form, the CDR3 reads TGCGCCAGCAGCCAAGATTTAGGGCTAGCGGGAGCTATTGAGCAGTTCTTC. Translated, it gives CASSQDLGLAGAIEQFF.

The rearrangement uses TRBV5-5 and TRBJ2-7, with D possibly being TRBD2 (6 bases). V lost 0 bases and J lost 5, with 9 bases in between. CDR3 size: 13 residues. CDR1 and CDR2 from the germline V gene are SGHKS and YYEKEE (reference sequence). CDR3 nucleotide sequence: TGTGCCAGCAGCTTGGGCGGGGTCGACGAGCAGTACTTC. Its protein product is CASSLGGVDEQYF.

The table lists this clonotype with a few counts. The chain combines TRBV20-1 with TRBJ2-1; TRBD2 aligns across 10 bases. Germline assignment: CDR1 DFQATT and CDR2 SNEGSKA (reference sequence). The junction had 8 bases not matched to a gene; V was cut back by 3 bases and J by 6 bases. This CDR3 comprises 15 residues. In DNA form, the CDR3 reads TGCAGTGCTAGGGCCCTAGCGGGAGTAGCCAATGAGCAGTTCTTC. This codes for CSARALAGVANEQFF.

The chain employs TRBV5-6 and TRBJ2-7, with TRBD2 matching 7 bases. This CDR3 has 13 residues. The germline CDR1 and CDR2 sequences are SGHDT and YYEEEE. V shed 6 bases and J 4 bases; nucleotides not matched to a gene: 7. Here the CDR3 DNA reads TGTGCCAGCATGATACGGGGGGATTACGAGCAGTACTTC. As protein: CASMIRGDYEQYF. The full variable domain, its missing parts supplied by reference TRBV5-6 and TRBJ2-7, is DAGVTQSPTHLIKTRGQQVTLRCSPKSGHDTVSWYQQALGQGPQFIFQYYEEEERQRGNFPDRFSGHQFPNYSSELNVNALLLGDSALYLCASMIRGDYEQYFGPGTRLTVT.

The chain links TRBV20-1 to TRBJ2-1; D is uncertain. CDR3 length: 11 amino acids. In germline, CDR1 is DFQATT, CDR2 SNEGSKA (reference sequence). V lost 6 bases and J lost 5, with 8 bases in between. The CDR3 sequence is CSAPANNEQFF. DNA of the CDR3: TGCAGTGCACCGGCTAACAATGAGCAGTTCTTC.

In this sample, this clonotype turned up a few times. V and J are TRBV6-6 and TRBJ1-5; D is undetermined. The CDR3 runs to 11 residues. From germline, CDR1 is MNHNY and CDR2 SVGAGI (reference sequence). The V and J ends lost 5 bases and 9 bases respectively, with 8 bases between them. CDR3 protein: CASSPGVPQHF. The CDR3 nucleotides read TGTGCCAGCAGTCCGGGAGTGCCCCAGCATTTT.

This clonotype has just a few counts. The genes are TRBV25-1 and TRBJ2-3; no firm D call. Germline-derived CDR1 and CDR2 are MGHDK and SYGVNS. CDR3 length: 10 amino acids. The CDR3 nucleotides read TGTTCTACCGGTTGGGATACGCAGTATTTT. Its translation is CSTGWDTQYF. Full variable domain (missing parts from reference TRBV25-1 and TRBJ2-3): EADIYQTPRYLVIGTGKKITLECSQTMGHDKMYWYQQDPGMELHLIHYSYGVNSTEKGDLSSESTVSRIRTEHFPLTLESARPSHTSQYLCSTGWDTQYFGPGTRLTVL.

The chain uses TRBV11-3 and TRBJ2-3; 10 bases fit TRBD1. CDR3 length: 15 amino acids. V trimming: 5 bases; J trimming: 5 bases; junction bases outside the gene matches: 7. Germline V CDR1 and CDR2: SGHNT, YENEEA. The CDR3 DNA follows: TGTGCCAGCAGCGGACAGGGGGGGTCTGGAGATACGCAGTATTTT. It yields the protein CASSGQGGSGDTQYF. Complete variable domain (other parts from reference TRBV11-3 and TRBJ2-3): EAGVVQSPRYKIIEKKQPVAFWCNPISGHNTLYWYLQNLGQGPELLIRYENEEAVDDSQLPKDRFSAERLKGVDSTLKIQPAELGDSAVYLCASSGQGGSGDTQYFGPGTRLTVL.

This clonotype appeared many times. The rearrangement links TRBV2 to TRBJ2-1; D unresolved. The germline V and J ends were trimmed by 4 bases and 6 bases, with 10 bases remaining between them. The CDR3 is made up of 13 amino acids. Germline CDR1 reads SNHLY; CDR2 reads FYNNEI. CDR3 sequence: CASSAPLTNEQFF. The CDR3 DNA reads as TGTGCCAGCAGTGCGCCCTTAACCAATGAGCAGTTCTTC.

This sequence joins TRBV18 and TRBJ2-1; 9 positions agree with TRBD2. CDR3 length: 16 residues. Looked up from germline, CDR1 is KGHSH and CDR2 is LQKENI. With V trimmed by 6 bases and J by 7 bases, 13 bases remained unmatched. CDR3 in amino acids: CASSPFAGGLGNEQFF. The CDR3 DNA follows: TGTGCCAGCTCTCCCTTCGCGGGAGGGTTGGGGAATGAGCAGTTCTTC.

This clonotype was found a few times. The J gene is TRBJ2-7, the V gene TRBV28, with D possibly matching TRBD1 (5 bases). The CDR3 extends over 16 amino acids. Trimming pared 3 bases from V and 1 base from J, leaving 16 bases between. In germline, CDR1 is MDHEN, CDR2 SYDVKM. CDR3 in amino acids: CASSFNRTVASYEQYF. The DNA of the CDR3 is TGTGCCAGCAGTTTCAACAGGACCGTAGCTTCCTACGAGCAGTACTTC.

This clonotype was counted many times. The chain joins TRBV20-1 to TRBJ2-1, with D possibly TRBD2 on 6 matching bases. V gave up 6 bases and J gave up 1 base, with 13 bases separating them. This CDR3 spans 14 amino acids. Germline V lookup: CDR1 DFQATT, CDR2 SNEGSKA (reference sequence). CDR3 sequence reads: CSADSGESYNEQFF. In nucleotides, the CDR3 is TGCAGTGCCGATTCGGGAGAATCCTACAATGAGCAGTTCTTC.

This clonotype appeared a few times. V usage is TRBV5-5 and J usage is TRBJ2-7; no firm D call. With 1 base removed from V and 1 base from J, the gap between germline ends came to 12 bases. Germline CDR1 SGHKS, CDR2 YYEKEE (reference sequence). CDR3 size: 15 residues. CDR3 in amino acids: CASSLQSTRSYEQYF. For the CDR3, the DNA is TGTGCCAGCAGCTTGCAATCTACCCGTTCCTACGAGCAGTACTTC.